The subject of this entry is one T cell receptor beta chain. Its specificity is not known. V lost 1 base and J lost 4; bases outside the gene matches: 11. Germline values: CDR1 MGHRA, CDR2 YSYEKL. The CDR3 is 17 residues long. During the collection period, no donor immune events like infections were recorded. The data were taken from a study of identifying expanded T cells in peripheral blood. Study results and caveats: Variance in clone template counts between roughly 2-week samples significantly increased with total template count across all healthy donors.

The table came from immunoSEQ multiplex PCR; TCRdb's copy has only in-frame clones and leaves some out. Of some 72,000 clones listed, 85% to 90% are singletons. The origin of this receptor is a person between 18 and 69 years old in good health. The gene calls are TRBV4-1 and TRBJ2-3; 7 bases agree with TRBD2. The specimen was blood. CDR3 bases: TGCGCCAGCAGCCAAGGTATCTTGGGCGGGAGCCCAGATACGCAGTATTTT. Its translation: CASSQGILGGSPDTQYF.